A single sample gave rise to the 10 T cell receptor beta chains below, sequenced in a study of blood T cell repertoires in COVID-19. The data were produced by immunoSEQ multiplex PCR, yet TCRdb's version contains in-frame clones alone and is incomplete. The sample yields roughly 230,000 clones, more than 70% seen once. Specimen: peripheral blood. All receptors come from a man aged 35-49 years with active or convalescent COVID-19.

The chain recombines TRBV24-1 with TRBJ1-2; D perhaps matches TRBD1 (5 bases). Germline values: CDR1 KGHDR, CDR2 SFDVKD. V lost 9 bases and J lost 5, with 18 bases in between. CDR3 length: 14 residues. The CDR3 loop reads CATQGEAPLYGYTF. The CDR3 coding sequence is TGTGCCACCCAAGGGGAGGCTCCTCTATATGGCTACACCTTC.

The chain uses TRBV2 and TRBJ2-5; a possible D gene is TRBD1 (5 bases). In germline, CDR1 is SNHLY, CDR2 FYNNEI. CDR3 length: 16 amino acids. Deletions cut 2 bases from V and 3 bases from J, with 16 bases between. The CDR3 is CASSEWGYQGEETQYF. The CDR3 DNA reads as TGTGCCAGCAGTGAATGGGGTTATCAGGGCGAAGAGACCCAGTACTTC.

The V gene is TRBV5-1, the J gene TRBJ2-5; a weak D match, TRBD1 (8 bases). The germline CDR1 and CDR2 sequences are SGHRS and YFSETQ. This CDR3 region has 15 residues. Trimming left V 3 bases short and J 5 bases short, with 17 bases between. DNA for the CDR3: TGCGCCAGCAGCTCCCCAGACAGGGGAGGGGAGACCCAGTACTTC. Its protein is CASSSPDRGGETQYF.

In its sample, this clone was seen once. This chain joins TRBV29-1 and TRBJ2-1; tentative D call: TRBD1 (6 bases). The ends were cut back, 4 bases at V and 9 bases at J, with 16 bases in the middle. The CDR3 is 13 amino acids. Looked up from germline, CDR1 is SQVTM and CDR2 is ANQGSEA. CDR3: CSVGTAQGREQFF. CDR3 bases: TGCAGCGTTGGGACGGCCCAGGGGCGTGAGCAGTTCTTC.

The chain employs TRBV18 and TRBJ2-2; 8 nucleotides match TRBD1. There are 15 residues in the CDR3. Losses at the gene ends were 5 bases for V and 3 bases for J; bases not matched to a gene: 5. Germline-derived CDR1 and CDR2 are KGHSH and LQKENI. CDR3 in amino acids: CASSMTGADTGELFF. CDR3 nucleotides: TGTGCCAGCTCAATGACAGGGGCGGACACCGGGGAGCTGTTTTTT.

The chain uses TRBV5-1 and TRBJ1-4, with D tentatively TRBD1 (5 bases). Germline lookup yields CDR1 SGHRS and CDR2 YFSETQ. V lost 3 bases and J 5 bases, leaving 11 bases between the germline ends. The CDR3 is 14 residues long. The CDR3: CASSWGENNEKLFF. The CDR3 DNA sequence: TGCGCCAGCAGCTGGGGGGAAAACAATGAAAAACTGTTTTTT.

The V call is TRBV12-3 or TRBV12-4, the J call TRBJ1-1; the D gene is possibly TRBD1 (5 bases). The CDR3 loop spans 13 amino acids. Trimming shortened V by 7 bases and J by 6 bases, and 15 bases separated the two germline ends. This chain's CDR3 is CASTLQGLAEAFF. Here the CDR3 DNA reads TGTGCCAGCACTCTCCAGGGTTTAGCTGAAGCTTTCTTT.

The J gene is TRBJ1-3, the V gene TRBV6-5; D possibly corresponds to TRBD1 (5 bases). The germline V and J ends were trimmed by 2 bases and 2 bases, with 10 bases remaining between them. Germline V gene sequence: CDR1 MNHEY, CDR2 SVGAGI. The CDR3 is made up of 15 amino acids. The CDR3 bases are TGTGCCAGCAGTTACCAAAGGGGTACTGGAAACACCATATATTTT. Its translation: CASSYQRGTGNTIYF.

The chain couples TRBV7-3 to TRBJ2-2, with TRBD2 as a possible D gene (6 bases). CDR3 size: 14 residues. CDR1 is SGHTA and CDR2 is FQGTGA in the germline V gene. V was cut by 4 bases and J by 5 bases, with 11 bases left in between. Written as DNA, the CDR3 is TGTGCCAGCAGCTCCGGAGGGGCTACCGGGGAGCTGTTTTTT. Its protein product is CASSSGGATGELFF.

This chain connects TRBV9 to TRBJ2-5; 10 bases map to TRBD2. Trimming removed 4 bases from V and 5 bases from J; junction bases left unmatched: 8. The germline CDR1 and CDR2 sequences are SGDLS and YYNGEE. The CDR3 consists of 15 residues. The CDR3 sequence: CASSLSGGARETQYF. The CDR3 DNA reads TGTGCCAGCAGCCTCAGCGGGGGGGCCAGGGAGACCCAGTACTTC.